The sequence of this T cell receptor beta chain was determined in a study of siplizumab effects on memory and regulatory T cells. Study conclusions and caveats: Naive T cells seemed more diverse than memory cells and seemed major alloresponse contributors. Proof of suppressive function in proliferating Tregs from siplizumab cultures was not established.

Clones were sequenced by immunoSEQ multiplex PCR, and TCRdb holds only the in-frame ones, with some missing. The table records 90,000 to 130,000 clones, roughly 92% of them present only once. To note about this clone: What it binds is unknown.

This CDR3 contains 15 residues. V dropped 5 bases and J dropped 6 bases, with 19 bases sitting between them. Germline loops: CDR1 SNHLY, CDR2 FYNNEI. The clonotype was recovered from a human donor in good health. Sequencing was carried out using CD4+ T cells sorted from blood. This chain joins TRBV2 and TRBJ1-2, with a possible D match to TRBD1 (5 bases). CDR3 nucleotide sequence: TGTGCCAGCAGTCAAACACAGACGTTGGGGGATGGCTACACCTTC. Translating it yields CASSQTQTLGDGYTF.